A selection of T cell receptor beta chains follows, all from one sample in a study of cytomegalovirus exposure and HLA in healthy donors. The table came from immunoSEQ multiplex PCR; TCRdb's copy has only in-frame clones and leaves some out. Of just over 150,000 clones listed, more than 60% were seen once; the top ten hold about 1.4%. Specimen: PBMCs. These receptors were obtained from a woman in her twenties or thirties in good health and CMV-seronegative. Both conserved end residues are part of each CDR3. The D gene is left open where the match is weak. Expanded clones get a size class; other rows say once, few or many, or leave the size out.

D gene	V gene	J gene	clone size	CDR3 protein	CDR3 DNA
TRBD2	TRBV2	TRBJ2-5	-	CASSGLVGGETQYF	TGTGCCAGCAGCGGACTAGTAGGAGGAGAGACCCAGTACTTC
TRBD1	TRBV5-5	TRBJ1-4	few	CASSLAGGTGGEKLFF	TGTGCCAGCAGCTTGGCGGGCGGGACAGGGGGAGAAAAACTGTTTTTT
-	TRBV2	TRBJ2-7	-	CASSETELATPPYEQYF	TGTGCCAGCAGTGAAACCGAACTAGCCACACCTCCCTACGAGCAGTACTTC
-	TRBV28	TRBJ1-1	-	CASSFASRTEAFF	TGTGCCAGCAGTTTTGCGTCCCGGACTGAAGCTTTCTTT
TRBD2	TRBV19	TRBJ2-1	-	CASRILAGGNEQFF	TGTGCCAGTAGGATACTAGCGGGGGGAAATGAGCAGTTCTTC
TRBD1	TRBV7-9	TRBJ2-6	-	CASSTQTGAGLGANVLTF	TGTGCCAGCAGCACCCAGACAGGGGCCGGTTTAGGGGCCAACGTCCTGACTTTC
-	TRBV6-1	TRBJ1-3	-	CASSEIPQAGNTIYF	TGTGCCAGCAGCGAGATCCCCCAAGCCGGAAACACCATATATTTT
-	TRBV6-5	TRBJ1-1	-	CASSYGRRANTEAFF	TGTGCCAGCAGTTACGGCCGCAGGGCGAACACTGAAGCTTTCTTT
TRBD1	TRBV6-1	TRBJ2-7	-	CASGQGPYEQYF	TGTGCCAGTGGACAGGGTCCCTACGAGCAGTACTTC
-	TRBV18	TRBJ2-3	-	CASSPRDIADTQYF	TGTGCCAGCTCACCTCGGGACATTGCAGATACGCAGTATTTT
-	TRBV29-1	TRBJ2-1	-	CSVADSGEQFF	TGCAGCGTTGCCGACAGTGGTGAGCAGTTCTTC
TRBD1	TRBV5-1	TRBJ2-1	-	CASSWGTGLYNEQFF	TGCGCCAGCAGCTGGGGGACAGGTCTTTACAATGAGCAGTTCTTC
TRBD2	TRBV2	TRBJ2-7	-	CASSSIKRGSSYEQYF	TGTGCCAGCAGTTCGATAAAGCGGGGGAGCTCCTACGAGCAGTACTTC
-	TRBV2	TRBJ2-3	-	CASSAYTDTQYF	TGTGCCAGCAGTGCTTACACAGATACGCAGTATTTT
-	TRBV28	TRBJ1-1	few	CASSLLPGNTEAFF	TGTGCCAGCAGTCTACTCCCCGGGAACACTGAAGCTTTCTTT
TRBD1	TRBV18	TRBJ1-3	-	CASTGTVGNTIYF	TGTGCCAGCACAGGGACAGTTGGAAACACCATATATTTT
-	TRBV5-1	TRBJ1-6	-	CASRLTWGQLNSPLHF	TGCGCCAGCAGACTCACCTGGGGGCAGTTAAATTCACCCCTCCACTTT
TRBD1	TRBV18	TRBJ1-2	-	CASSPSTGGGYTF	TGTGCCAGCTCACCATCTACAGGGGGAGGCTACACCTTC
TRBD1	TRBV19	TRBJ2-6	once	CASSEASGTVAPSGANVLTF	TGTGCCAGTAGCGAGGCGTCCGGGACAGTCGCCCCATCTGGGGCCAACGTCCTGACTTTC
-	TRBV12-5	TRBJ2-3	-	CASGRAYTDTQYF	TGTGCTAGTGGGCGGGCTTACACAGATACGCAGTATTTT
TRBD1	TRBV13	TRBJ2-5	few	CASRPQGIKGETQYF	TGTGCCAGCAGACCACAGGGGATAAAGGGGGAGACCCAGTACTTC
TRBD2	TRBV19	TRBJ2-1	-	CASSIEGLAGYNEQFF	TGTGCCAGTAGTATAGAGGGGCTAGCGGGGTACAATGAGCAGTTCTTC
-	TRBV21-1	TRBJ1-2	once	CASSKGRRTGGAERGGYTF	TGTGCCAGCAGCAAAGGTCGGAGGACAGGGGGCGCGGAGAGGGGAGGCTACACCTTC
-	TRBV5-1	TRBJ2-7	-	CASSLGAALYEQYF	TGCGCCAGCAGCTTAGGGGCCGCCCTCTACGAGCAGTACTTC
TRBD2	TRBV5-4	TRBJ2-1	once	CASSFGLAGGLGEQFF	TGTGCCAGCAGCTTCGGACTAGCGGGGGGGTTGGGTGAGCAGTTCTTC
-	TRBV9	TRBJ2-7	many	CASSAYGTSMPYEQYF	TGTGCCAGCAGCGCCTACGGGACATCGATGCCCTACGAGCAGTACTTC
-	TRBV27	TRBJ2-5	-	CASKDGGTEETQYF	TGTGCCAGCAAGGATGGCGGGACCGAGGAGACCCAGTACTTC
TRBD2	TRBV11-3	TRBJ2-7	once	CASSSTGTSVRGEQYF	TGTGCCAGCAGCTCGACCGGGACTAGCGTTCGAGGCGAGCAGTACTTC
TRBD2	TRBV28	TRBJ2-3	-	CASSPGWGTSGTDTQYF	TGTGCCAGCAGCCCCGGTTGGGGGACTAGCGGGACAGATACGCAGTATTTT
-	TRBV6-4	TRBJ1-5	-	CASSEGPGYQPQHF	TGTGCCAGCAGTGAGGGCCCAGGGTATCAGCCCCAGCATTTT
TRBD1	TRBV5-1	TRBJ1-1	-	CASSWGQGIEAFF	TGCGCCAGCAGCTGGGGACAGGGGATTGAAGCTTTCTTT
-	TRBV18	TRBJ2-7	-	CASSLDRSYEQYF	TGTGCCAGCTCTCTCGACAGATCCTACGAGCAGTACTTC
TRBD2	TRBV4-1	TRBJ2-5	-	CASSQVGGAEETQYF	TGCGCCAGCAGCCAAGTCGGGGGGGCCGAGGAGACCCAGTACTTC
-	TRBV7-9	TRBJ1-1	-	CASSLGDREAFF	TGTGCCAGCAGCTTAGGAGACAGGGAAGCTTTCTTT
TRBD1	TRBV7-9	TRBJ1-2	-	CASSALSGQGIYGYTF	TGTGCCAGCAGCGCCCTGTCGGGACAGGGGATCTATGGCTACACCTTC
-	TRBV7-3	TRBJ2-5	-	CASSPTSQGETQYF	TGTGCCAGCAGCCCGACTAGCCAGGGGGAGACCCAGTACTTC
TRBD1	TRBV14	TRBJ1-6	-	CASSQQGARNNSPLHF	TGTGCCAGCAGCCAACAGGGGGCAAGAAATAATTCACCCCTCCACTTT
TRBD2	TRBV9	TRBJ2-5	-	CASSWTSIGETQYF	TGTGCCAGCAGCTGGACTAGTATTGGGGAGACCCAGTACTTC
TRBD2	TRBV9	TRBJ2-1	-	CASSVGTSYNEQFF	TGTGCCAGCAGCGTTGGGACTAGTTACAATGAGCAGTTCTTC
TRBD2	TRBV5-5	TRBJ2-7	-	CASSFSRGAYEQYF	TGTGCCAGCAGCTTTTCCCGGGGGGCCTACGAGCAGTACTTC
-	TRBV7-9	TRBJ1-1	-	CASSSDVLGFTEAFF	TGTGCCAGCAGCTCAGACGTCCTGGGCTTCACTGAAGCTTTCTTT
TRBD1	TRBV5-1	TRBJ1-4	few	CASSPGTGNSNEKLFF	TGCGCCAGCAGCCCAGGGACAGGGAATAGTAATGAAAAACTGTTTTTT
-	TRBV10-3	TRBJ1-1	-	CAITKQGLNTEAFF	TGTGCCATCACTAAACAGGGTTTGAACACTGAAGCTTTCTTT
-	TRBV6-5	TRBJ1-6	-	CASSYEGTYNSPLHF	TGTGCCAGCAGTTACGAGGGGACTTATAATTCACCCCTCCACTTT
TRBD1	TRBV28	TRBJ1-2	-	CASSFGSRGPGGYTF	TGTGCCAGCAGTTTCGGGTCCAGGGGGCCGGGTGGCTACACCTTC
-	TRBV5-5	TRBJ1-6	once	CASSLGLAGDSPLHF	TGTGCCAGCAGCTTGGGGCTAGCAGGGGATTCACCCCTCCACTTT
-	TRBV5-4	TRBJ1-2	-	CASSLGQGRYGYTF	TGTGCCAGCAGCTTGGGGCAGGGTCGCTATGGCTACACCTTC
TRBD1	TRBV28	TRBJ2-5	-	CASTTDRGETQYF	TGTGCCAGCACCACAGACAGGGGGGAGACCCAGTACTTC
-	TRBV5-4	TRBJ1-2	-	CASSLDGYGYTF	TGTGCCAGCAGCTTGGACGGTTATGGCTACACCTTC